These 2 T cell receptor beta chains were sequenced from one sample in a study of human T cells and chemical hapten exposure. Time point noted: pre-sensitization, week 0. Treatment indicated: therapeutic diphenylcyclopropenone sensitization with weekly scalp DPC. In TCRdb, the RACE reads were re-called with MiXCR into one record per CDR3 protein. The sample gives 89,000 or so distinct CDR3 sequences, 8.5% of which show up once; just over 2.5% is in the top ten. The source material was whole blood, sampled in connection with sensitization to the hapten diphenylcyclopropenone (DPC). The origin of the receptors is a man between 35 and 55 years old with alopecia areata. Some clones in this sample may be carry-over from other donors' samples.

The gene calls are TRBV5-1 and TRBJ2-3; D gene ambiguous. V was clipped by 7 bases and J by 2 bases, with 11 bases between them. The germline V gene encodes CDR1 SGHRS and CDR2 YFSETQ. This CDR3 has 13 residues. The CDR3 sequence: CASSREVTDTQYF. In nucleotides, the CDR3 is TGCGCCAGCTCTCGAGAGGTCACAGATACGCAGTATTTT.

The table lists this clonotype with many counts. The chain joins TRBV5-5 to TRBJ1-1; D is unclear. The CDR3 spans 14 residues. V dropped 2 bases and J dropped 8 bases, with 16 bases sitting between them. The germline V gene encodes CDR1 SGHKS and CDR2 YYEKEE (reference sequence). The DNA of the CDR3 is TGTGCCAGCAGCTTAGCTCGACTCGGCAGGGAAGCTTTCTTT. Its protein product is CASSLARLGREAFF.